The 14 T cell receptor beta chains given below trace back to one sample, sequenced in a study of siplizumab effects on memory and regulatory T cells (dated by TCRdb to about 2019). The library relied on the immunoSEQ multiplex PCR assay. TCRdb holds this immuneACCESS table with in-frame rearrangements only. Some clones are missing; in checked studies, unresolved V genes explain under half, and the rest has no known cause. The sample records 70,000 or so clones, approximately 88% of which are singletons. In total, the top ten clones hold about 1.5% of the sample. The sequencing input was Tregs sorted from blood. The receptors here all came from a human donor in good health.

The V and J genes are TRBV5-4 and TRBJ2-3; TRBD2 aligns across 10 bases. Losses at the gene ends were 2 bases for V and 2 bases for J; bases not matched to a gene: 2. CDR3 length: 15 amino acids. Germline values: CDR1 SGHNT, CDR2 YYREEE (reference sequence). CDR3 sequence (DNA): TGTGCCAGCAGCTTTACTAGCGGGACCACAGATACGCAGTATTTT. Its translation: CASSFTSGTTDTQYF.

CDR3 DNA: TGCAGCGTCGCGGAGGGGCCAGAACCGTACTTC. It encodes CSVAEGPEPYF. The chain uses TRBV29-1 and TRBJ2-7; D perhaps matches TRBD2 (6 bases). Germline V lookup: CDR1 SQVTM, CDR2 ANQGSEA. The CDR3 is 11 residues long. With 6 bases removed from V and 12 bases from J, the gap between germline ends came to 18 bases.

V and J are TRBV7-8 and TRBJ1-1; 7 nucleotides match TRBD1. Germline trimming cut 5 bases from V and 11 bases from J; bases unmatched to any gene: 11. Per the germline V gene, CDR1 is SGHVS and CDR2 is FQNEAQ. This CDR3 contains 13 residues. This CDR3 is CASSPQTGPRAFF. For the CDR3, the DNA is TGTGCCAGCAGCCCACAGACAGGGCCGAGGGCTTTCTTT.

This sequence joins TRBV7-9 and TRBJ2-1, with D unresolved. The length of the CDR3 is 13 residues. V dropped 3 bases and J dropped 3 bases, with 6 bases sitting between them. The V gene's germline CDR1 is SEHNR and CDR2 FQNEAQ (reference sequence). The CDR3 DNA reads TGTGCCAGCAGCTTCTACAGCTACAATGAGCAGTTCTTC. Translating gives CASSFYSYNEQFF.

This chain uses TRBV11-3 with TRBJ2-1; D remains ambiguous. Trimming cost V 4 bases and J 0 bases, with 19 bases left between them. This CDR3 has 18 residues. The germline V gene encodes CDR1 SGHNT and CDR2 YENEEA. The CDR3 region has the DNA TGTGCCAGCAGCTCACCGGCCGGCAGTTTGAGCTCCTACAATGAGCAGTTCTTC. Amino acids: CASSSPAGSLSSYNEQFF.

This chain joins TRBV7-6 and TRBJ2-3; 7 nucleotides align to TRBD2. This CDR3 has 13 amino acids. Germline-derived CDR1 and CDR2 are SGHVS and FNYEAQ. Trimming cost V 5 bases and J 10 bases; bases outside gene matches: 9. The CDR3 DNA reads as TGTGCCAGCAGCACAACAGCCGGGGGGTCGCAGTATTTT. This encodes CASSTTAGGSQYF.

The chain is built from TRBV2 and TRBJ1-2, with D unresolved. This CDR3 has 17 amino acids. CDR1 is SNHLY and CDR2 is FYNNEI in the germline V gene. V lost 2 bases and J lost 4, with 20 bases in between. The CDR3 DNA reads as TGTGCCAGCAGTGAATCGTTCTGGCAGGCCGGGAGCTATGGCTACACCTTC. It translates to CASSESFWQAGSYGYTF.

This clone was observed a handful of times. This chain joins TRBV29-1 and TRBJ2-1; no reliable D call. Deletions cut 4 bases from V and 5 bases from J, with 12 bases between. This CDR3 region has 13 residues. CDR1 SQVTM and CDR2 ANQGSEA come from the germline V gene. CDR3 DNA sequence: TGCAGCGTTGCCACATGGGCCAACAATGAGCAGTTCTTC. It is translated as CSVATWANNEQFF.

A few counts support this clone. The rearrangement uses TRBV5-1 and TRBJ2-1, with D perhaps given as TRBD1 or TRBD2 (6 bases each). This CDR3 spans 17 amino acids. Trimming removed 4 bases from V and 3 bases from J, with 20 bases in between. Germline loops: CDR1 SGHRS, CDR2 YFSETQ. CDR3 sequence: CASSPTPGGYDYNEQFF. DNA of the CDR3: TGCGCCAGCAGCCCCACCCCCGGGGGCTACGACTACAATGAGCAGTTCTTC.

V is TRBV2 and J is TRBJ2-7, with D possibly matching TRBD1 (6 bases). CDR3 length: 14 amino acids. Germline lookup yields CDR1 SNHLY and CDR2 FYNNEI. V lost 7 bases and J 2 bases, leaving 15 bases between the germline ends. The CDR3 reads CASTDETGTYEQYF. CDR3 in DNA: TGTGCCAGCACCGACGAAACAGGGACCTACGAGCAGTACTTC.

The rearrangement uses TRBV7-2 and TRBJ1-1; TRBD1 matches 7 bases. The CDR3 runs to 14 residues. The germline V gene has CDR1 SGHTA and CDR2 FQGNSA. J gave up 4 bases and V 1 base, and 3 bases lay outside the gene matches. DNA for the CDR3: TGTGCCAGCAGCTTAGAGGGGGCGAGCACTGAAGCTTTCTTT. It encodes CASSLEGASTEAFF. The whole variable domain, remainder taken from reference TRBV7-2 and TRBJ1-1, is GAGVSQSPSNKVTEKGKDVELRCDPISGHTALYWYRQSLGQGLEFLIYFQGNSAPDKSGLPSDRFSAERTGGSVSTLTIQRTQQEDSAVYLCASSLEGASTEAFFGQGTRLTVV.

The CDR3 sequence: CSGGTSGNRAQYF. The CDR3 DNA sequence: TGCAGCGGGGGGACTAGCGGTAATCGGGCCCAGTACTTC. The rearrangement uses TRBV29-1 and TRBJ2-5, with 11 nucleotides matching TRBD2. Trimming took 7 bases from V and 9 from J; bases not matched to a gene: 10. The CDR3 is 13 residues long. The V gene's germline CDR1 is SQVTM and CDR2 ANQGSEA.

The V gene is TRBV6-6, the J gene TRBJ2-7; D gene ambiguous. The CDR3 sequence is 14 residues long. CDR1 and CDR2 (germline): MNHNY, SVGAGI (reference sequence). The V and J ends lost 6 bases and 1 base respectively, with 13 bases between them. CDR3 sequence (DNA): TGTGCCAGCAGCCTCCACCTACAGTCCTACGAGCAGTACTTC. The encoded protein is CASSLHLQSYEQYF.

This rearrangement joins TRBV11-3 to TRBJ2-5; TRBD1 might be the D (7 bases). Germline CDR1 and CDR2: SGHNT and YENEEA. This CDR3 is 15 amino acids long. The V end lost 4 bases, the J end lost 5 bases, and 17 bases lay between the germline ends. The CDR3 sequence is CASSSRTGGGETQYF. As DNA, the CDR3 is TGTGCCAGCAGCTCCCGGACAGGAGGAGGGGAGACCCAGTACTTC. Looking up the rest from reference TRBV11-3 and TRBJ2-5 gives the full variable domain: EAGVVQSPRYKIIEKKQPVAFWCNPISGHNTLYWYLQNLGQGPELLIRYENEEAVDDSQLPKDRFSAERLKGVDSTLKIQPAELGDSAVYLCASSSRTGGGETQYFGPGTRLLVL.